The clone carrying this T cell receptor (beta chain) was seen a handful of times. Trimming pared 5 bases from V and 7 bases from J, leaving 12 bases between. Per germline, CDR1 SEHNR and CDR2 FQNEAQ (reference sequence). CDR3 size: 12 residues. The entry originates in a study of blood T cell repertoires in COVID-19. In the study overall: From T cells, B-cell-depleted T cells, or PBMCs came the material, which was cDNA or gDNA.

Per the study methods: By means of reference gene primer amplification, nucleated cell counts were estimated. Produced via immunoSEQ multiplex PCR; TCRdb's table is partial and in-frame only. From that table come the V and J calls and clone size; the DNA was used to work out D and trimming. The sample holds 35,000 to 45,000 clones, under 85% seen once. The chain recombines TRBV7-9 with TRBJ2-7; tentative D call: TRBD2 (6 bases). The sequencing input was peripheral blood. The origin of this receptor is a human donor in a cohort sampled during active COVID-19. The CDR3 region has the DNA TGTGCCAGCAGCCGAGACGGGGGAGAGCAGTACTTC. Translated: CASSRDGGEQYF. The entire variable domain, with the rest obtained from reference TRBV7-9 and TRBJ2-7, is as follows: DTGVSQNPRHKITKRGQNVTFRCDPISEHNRLYWYRQTLGQGPEFLTYFQNEAQLEKSRLLSDRFSAERPKGSFSTLEIQRTEQGDSAMYLCASSRDGGEQYFGPGTRLTVT.